This paragraph reports one T cell receptor beta chain. The source of the sample is a study of control samples from healthy donors and cancer patients. Germline V lookup: CDR1 LGHNA, CDR2 YSLEER. The CDR3 runs to 14 residues. The V segment lost 3 bases and the J segment 2 bases; nucleotides outside the gene matches: 3. Sequencing was performed with immunoSEQ multiplex PCR; in TCRdb, only in-frame clones are kept and a portion is missing. The sample includes 150,000 to 200,000 clones, about 94% of them seen just once. The material sequenced was blood. This clonotype was obtained from a middle-aged woman in good health. V usage is TRBV4-3 and J usage is TRBJ1-2; TRBD1 matches 7 bases. In nucleotides, the CDR3 is TGCGCCAGCAGCCAGAAGACAGGGAACTATGGCTACACCTTC. Its translation is CASSQKTGNYGYTF.